These 10 T cell receptor beta chains came from one sample sequenced in a study of breast tumors, draining lymph nodes, adjacent tissues (TCRdb year 2016). The lymph node samples were taken from the axillary draining lymph nodes of breast cancer patients. The receptor library was made with multiplex PCR. The sequencer listed for this sample is Illumina HiSeq 2000. TCRdb reprocessed the public reads (quality trimming at Q25 with fastp, clone calling with MiXCR) and kept in-frame beta chains. Entries are consolidated by CDR3 protein sequence, retaining the most common genes and DNA. Counted in this sample were around 250,000 distinct CDR3 sequences; under 35% of them appeared once. 3.6% of the sample lies in the top ten. Sequencing was performed on axillary lymph node tissue. The receptors were sampled from a female donor with breast cancer. Some clones in this sample may be carry-over from other donors' samples.

Points on this clonotype: One base away lies a much larger clone, so this may be a sequencing read error. This CDR3 is missing its conserved last phenylalanine or tryptophan, likely due to a read error. This rearrangement joins TRBV12-3 or TRBV12-4 to TRBJ1-3, with D possibly matching TRBD1 (5 bases). CDR3 length: 16 residues. V lost 3 bases to trimming and J lost 0 bases, with 12 bases between them. The CDR3: CASSLWGGNSGNTIYS. The CDR3 region has the DNA TGTGCCAGCAGTTTGTGGGGGGGAAACTCTGGAAACACCATATATTCT.

This clonotype was detected many times. One end of the junction fails to match germline, which may point to a read error. The chain combines TRBV7-7 with TRBJ2-3; D is perhaps TRBD1 or TRBD2 (6 bases each). CDR3 length equals 16 residues. Germline values: CDR1 SSHAT, CDR2 FNYEAQ (reference sequence). The CDR3 protein is CASSLGGLSSTDTQYF. The CDR3 bases are TGTGCTAGCAGCTTAGGGGGACTCTCTAGCACAGATACGCAGTATTTT.

This clonotype was seen repeatedly, ten times or more. V usage is TRBV12-3 or TRBV12-4 and J usage is TRBJ1-4, with D possibly being TRBD1 (5 bases). V was cut by 3 bases and J by 7 bases, with 9 bases left in between. CDR3 size: 13 residues. In nucleotides, the CDR3 is TGTGCCAGCAGTTTTGGGGGAACTGAAAAACTGTTTTTT. Its translation is CASSFGGTEKLFF.

The chain employs TRBV20-1 and TRBJ2-1; 7 positions match TRBD2. V shed 0 bases, J shed 7 bases, and the junction held 9 bases outside the gene matches. Germline V gives CDR1 DFQATT, CDR2 SNEGSKA (reference sequence). The length of the CDR3 is 15 residues. CDR3 region: CSARDPVAGANEQFF. DNA of the CDR3: TGCAGTGCTAGAGATCCCGTGGCGGGAGCAAATGAGCAGTTCTTC.

This clonotype was found many times. V and J are TRBV7-2 and TRBJ1-3; the D gene is possibly TRBD1 (5 bases). The V gene's germline CDR1 is SGHTA and CDR2 FQGNSA. Trimming removed 5 bases from V and 0 bases from J, with 14 bases in between. The CDR3 has 16 amino acids. The CDR3 loop is CASSRDRTVSGNTIYF. CDR3 DNA: TGTGCCAGCAGCCGGGACCGGACCGTCTCTGGAAACACCATATATTTT. The complete variable domain, with remaining parts taken from reference TRBV7-2 and TRBJ1-3, reads GAGVSQSPSNKVTEKGKDVELRCDPISGHTALYWYRQSLGQGLEFLIYFQGNSAPDKSGLPSDRFSAERTGGSVSTLTIQRTQQEDSAVYLCASSRDRTVSGNTIYFGEGSWLTVV.

This clonotype occurred many times. V gene TRBV15 combines with J gene TRBJ1-5, with D unresolved. The germline gives CDR1 LNHNV, CDR2 YYDKDF (reference sequence). The CDR3 is made up of 16 amino acids. Deletions cut 0 bases from V and 4 bases from J, with 13 bases between. The CDR3 coding sequence is TGTGCCACCAGCAGAGATCCGCTTTTAAGGAATCAGCCCCAGCATTTT. Protein product: CATSRDPLLRNQPQHF.

This chain connects TRBV19 to TRBJ1-3; TRBD1 aligns across 11 bases. J lost 8 bases, V lost 5 bases, and 8 bases had no gene match. This CDR3 comprises 15 residues. CDR1 is LNHDA and CDR2 is SQIVND in the germline V gene (reference sequence). Written as DNA, the CDR3 is TGTGCCAGTAGTGACGGACAGGGGGCGGTGGACACCATATATTTT. Amino acids: CASSDGQGAVDTIYF.

Remarks on this clonotype: It may be a read error: a sequence one base away is much more abundant. The rearrangement uses TRBV9 and TRBJ1-6, with 8 bases that match TRBD1. CDR1 is SGDLS, CDR2 YYNGEE, per germline. The CDR3 totals 15 residues. This CDR3 is CASSHGQGGNSPPHF. DNA of the CDR3: TGTGCCAGCAGCCATGGACAGGGTGGAAATTCACCCCCCCACTTT.

This clonotype was seen ten or more times. CDR3 residues: CSARGQAQETQYF. The CDR3 nucleotides are TGCAGTGCTAGAGGACAGGCGCAAGAGACCCAGTACTTC. The rearrangement uses TRBV20-1 and TRBJ2-5; TRBD1 is a possible D gene (6 bases). V dropped 1 base and J dropped 2 bases, with 8 bases sitting between them. The CDR3 is 13 residues long. Germline CDR1 reads DFQATT; CDR2 reads SNEGSKA (reference sequence).

The V call is TRBV7-9, the J call TRBJ1-2; D may be TRBD1 (6 bases). CDR3 length: 14 amino acids. The germline gives CDR1 SEHNR, CDR2 FQNEAQ (reference sequence). V lost 5 bases and J 1 base, leaving 11 bases between the germline ends. In nucleotides, the CDR3 is TGTGCCAGCAGCAACGGGGGCCTTAACTATGGCTACACCTTC. It translates to CASSNGGLNYGYTF.